This T cell receptor (beta chain) comes out of a study of technical replicates of blood from a handful of donors. CDR1 is MNHNY and CDR2 is SVGAGI in the germline V gene (reference sequence). The germline V and J ends were trimmed by 5 bases and 0 bases, with 8 bases remaining between them. The length of the CDR3 is 15 residues. Produced via immunoSEQ multiplex PCR; TCRdb's table is partial and in-frame only. The sample carries 65,000 to 85,000 clones, roughly 98% recorded once. This TCR derives from a human donor in good health. The specimen was T cells isolated from PBMCs. The chain couples TRBV6-6 to TRBJ2-6; D is uncertain. This CDR3 is CASSPLSSGANVLTF. DNA of the CDR3: TGTGCCAGCAGTCCTTTGAGCTCTGGGGCCAACGTCCTGACTTTC.